Listed below are T cell receptor beta chains from one sample, sequenced in a study of shared clonotypes between healthy human individuals. Here immunoSEQ multiplex PCR was the method, and the copy in TCRdb shows in-frame clones only, minus some. Here the sample spans some 1,600,000 clones, roughly 98% being singletons. Sequenced input: naive CD4+ T cells sorted from blood. All receptors come from a man aged 30 to 45 in good health. The CDR3 runs from the conserved cysteine through the conserved F or W. A D gene is named only where the DNA matches it firmly.

D,V,J,CDR3,DNA
.,TRBV25-1,TRBJ2-2,CASTSLSTGELFF,TGTGCCAGCACCAGCCTCAGCACCGGGGAGCTGTTTTTT
TRBD2,TRBV27,TRBJ2-1,CASSSPLWGRADNSYNEQFF,TGTGCCAGCAGTTCACCCCTTTGGGGGAGGGCCGATAATTCCTACAATGAGCAGTTCTTC
.,TRBV6-5,TRBJ1-1,CASSDPVDTEAFF,TGTGCCAGCAGTGACCCCGTGGACACTGAAGCTTTCTTT
TRBD1,TRBV28,TRBJ1-2,CASSRISDRGGGYTF,TGTGCCAGCAGCCGAATCTCGGACAGGGGAGGCGGCTACACCTTC
TRBD1,TRBV7-6,TRBJ2-1,CASSILPGQGAHEQFF,TGTGCCAGCAGCATCCTTCCGGGACAGGGGGCGCATGAGCAGTTCTTC
.,TRBV5-8,TRBJ1-5,CASRSNRVADKNQPQHF,TGTGCCAGCAGATCTAACCGGGTCGCTGACAAAAATCAGCCCCAGCATTTT
TRBD2,TRBV5-6,TRBJ2-7,CASSFITSGIYEQYF,TGTGCCAGCAGCTTTATAACTAGCGGGATATACGAGCAGTACTTC
.,TRBV5-1,TRBJ2-2,CASSLARGTGELFF,TGCGCCAGCAGCTTGGCCAGGGGCACCGGGGAGCTGTTTTTT
TRBD2,TRBV5-4,TRBJ2-3,CASSSQAGVADTQYF,TGTGCCAGCAGCTCACAGGCGGGAGTGGCAGATACGCAGTATTTT
.,TRBV12-5,TRBJ2-1,CASGSVLSYNEQFF,TGTGCTAGTGGTTCCGTGTTGTCCTACAATGAGCAGTTCTTC
.,TRBV7-8,TRBJ2-7,CASSLLTGLLEQYF,TGTGCCAGCAGCTTACTTACAGGCCTACTAGAGCAGTACTTC